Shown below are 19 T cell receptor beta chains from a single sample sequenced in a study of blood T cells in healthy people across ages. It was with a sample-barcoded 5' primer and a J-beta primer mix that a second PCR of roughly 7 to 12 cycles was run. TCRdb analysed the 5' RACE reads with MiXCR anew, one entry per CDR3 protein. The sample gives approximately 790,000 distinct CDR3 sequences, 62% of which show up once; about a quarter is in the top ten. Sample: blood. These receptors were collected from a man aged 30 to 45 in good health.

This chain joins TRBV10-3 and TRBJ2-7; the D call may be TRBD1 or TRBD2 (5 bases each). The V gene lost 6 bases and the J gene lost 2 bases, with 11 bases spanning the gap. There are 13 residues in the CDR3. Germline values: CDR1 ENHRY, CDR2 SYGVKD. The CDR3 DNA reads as TGTGCCATCAGCGGGACGGCCACCTACGAGCAGTACTTC. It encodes CAISGTATYEQYF.

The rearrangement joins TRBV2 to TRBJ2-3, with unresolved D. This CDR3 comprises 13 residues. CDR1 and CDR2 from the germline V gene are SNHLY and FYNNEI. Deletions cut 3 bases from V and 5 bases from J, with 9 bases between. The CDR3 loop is CASSEVRQDTQYF. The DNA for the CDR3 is TGTGCCAGCAGTGAGGTCCGGCAAGATACGCAGTATTTT.

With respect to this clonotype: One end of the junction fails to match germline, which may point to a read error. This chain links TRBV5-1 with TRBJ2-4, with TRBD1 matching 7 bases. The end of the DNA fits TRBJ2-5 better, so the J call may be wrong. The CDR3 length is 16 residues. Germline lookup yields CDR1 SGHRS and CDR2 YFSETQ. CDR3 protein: CASSFLGTEPKETQYF. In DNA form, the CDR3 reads TGCGCTAGCAGCTTCCTCGGGACAGAACCTAAAGAGACCCAGTACTTC.

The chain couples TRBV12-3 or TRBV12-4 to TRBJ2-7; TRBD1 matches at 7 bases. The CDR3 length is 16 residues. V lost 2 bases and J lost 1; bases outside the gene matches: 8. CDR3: CASSLMGTDYSYEQYF. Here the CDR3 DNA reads TGTGCCAGCAGTTTAATGGGGACAGATTATTCCTACGAGCAGTACTTC.

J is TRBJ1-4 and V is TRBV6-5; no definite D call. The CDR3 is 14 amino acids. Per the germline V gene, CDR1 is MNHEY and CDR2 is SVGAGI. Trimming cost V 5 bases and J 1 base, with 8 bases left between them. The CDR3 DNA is TGTGCCAGCAGTAGCCCGAAAACTAATGAAAAACTGTTTTTT. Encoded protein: CASSSPKTNEKLFF.

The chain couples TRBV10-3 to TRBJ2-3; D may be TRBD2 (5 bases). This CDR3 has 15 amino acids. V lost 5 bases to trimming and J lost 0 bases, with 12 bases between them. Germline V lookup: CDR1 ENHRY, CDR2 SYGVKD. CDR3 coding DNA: TGTGCCATCAGTCTAGGGAGCCCTAGCACAGATACGCAGTATTTT. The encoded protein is CAISLGSPSTDTQYF.

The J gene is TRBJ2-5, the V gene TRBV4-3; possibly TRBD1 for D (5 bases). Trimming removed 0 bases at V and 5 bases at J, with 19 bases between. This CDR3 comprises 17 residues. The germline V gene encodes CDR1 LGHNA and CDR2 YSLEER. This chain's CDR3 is CASSQEAGYYFLETQYF. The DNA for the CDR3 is TGCGCCAGCAGCCAAGAGGCAGGGTATTATTTTTTGGAGACCCAGTACTTC.

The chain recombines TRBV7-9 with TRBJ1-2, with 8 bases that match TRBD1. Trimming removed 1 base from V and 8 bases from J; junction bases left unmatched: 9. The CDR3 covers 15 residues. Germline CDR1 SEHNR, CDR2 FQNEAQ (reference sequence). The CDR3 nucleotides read TGTGCCAGCAGCTTAGAAGCAGCGACAGGGGTGGGCTACACCTTC. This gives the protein CASSLEAATGVGYTF.

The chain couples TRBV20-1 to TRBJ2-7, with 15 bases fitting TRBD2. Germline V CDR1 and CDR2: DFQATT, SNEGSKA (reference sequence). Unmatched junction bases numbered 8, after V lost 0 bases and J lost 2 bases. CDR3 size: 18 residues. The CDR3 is CSARDRGGLAGGPYEQYF. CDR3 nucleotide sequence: TGCAGTGCTAGAGATAGAGGGGGACTAGCGGGGGGCCCCTACGAGCAGTACTTC.

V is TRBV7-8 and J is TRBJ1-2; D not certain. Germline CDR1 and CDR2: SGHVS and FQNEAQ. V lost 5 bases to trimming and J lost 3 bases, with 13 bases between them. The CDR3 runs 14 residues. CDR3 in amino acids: CASSVGSRHYGYTF. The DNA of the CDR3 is TGTGCCAGCAGCGTAGGTAGCCGTCACTATGGCTACACCTTC.

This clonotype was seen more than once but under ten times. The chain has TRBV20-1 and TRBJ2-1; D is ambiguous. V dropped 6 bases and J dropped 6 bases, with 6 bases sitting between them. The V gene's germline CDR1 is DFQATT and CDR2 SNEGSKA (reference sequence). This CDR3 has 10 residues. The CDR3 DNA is TGCAGTGCCCCCTTCAATGAGCAGTTCTTC. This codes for CSAPFNEQFF.

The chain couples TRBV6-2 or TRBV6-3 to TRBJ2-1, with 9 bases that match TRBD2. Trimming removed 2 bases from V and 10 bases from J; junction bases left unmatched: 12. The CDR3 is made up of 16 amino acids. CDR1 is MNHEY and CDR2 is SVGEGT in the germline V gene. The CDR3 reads CASSYGGGAPVFEQFF. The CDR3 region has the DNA TGTGCCAGCAGTTACGGCGGGGGGGCTCCCGTATTCGAGCAGTTCTTC.

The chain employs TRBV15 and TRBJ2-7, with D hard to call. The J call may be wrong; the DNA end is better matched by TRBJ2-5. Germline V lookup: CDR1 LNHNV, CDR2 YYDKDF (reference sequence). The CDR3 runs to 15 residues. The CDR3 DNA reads TGTGCCACCAGCAGAGATGATCAGAGGCTGGAGACCCAGTACTTC. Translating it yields CATSRDDQRLETQYF.

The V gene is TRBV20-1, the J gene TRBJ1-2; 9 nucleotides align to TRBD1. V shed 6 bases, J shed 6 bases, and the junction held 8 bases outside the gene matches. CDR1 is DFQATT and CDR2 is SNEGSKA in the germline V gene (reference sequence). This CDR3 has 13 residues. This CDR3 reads CSAWGGQGNGYTF. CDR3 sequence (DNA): TGCAGTGCCTGGGGCGGACAGGGGAATGGCTACACCTTC.

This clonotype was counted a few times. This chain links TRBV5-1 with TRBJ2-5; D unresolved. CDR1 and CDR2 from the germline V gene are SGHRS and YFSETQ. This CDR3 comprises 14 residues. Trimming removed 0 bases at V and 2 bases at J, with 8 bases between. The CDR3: CASSLGDWQETQYF. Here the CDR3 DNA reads TGCGCCAGCAGCTTGGGAGACTGGCAAGAGACCCAGTACTTC.

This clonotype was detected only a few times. The CDR3 sequence: CASSPTLAESYEQYF. The CDR3 nucleotides are TGTGCCAGCAGCCCCACCCTCGCAGAATCCTACGAGCAGTACTTC. This rearrangement joins TRBV11-1 to TRBJ2-7; D gene unclear. V shed 5 bases and J shed 1 base, with 15 bases lying between them. The CDR3 extends over 15 amino acids. CDR1 is SGHAT and CDR2 is FQDESV in the germline V gene (reference sequence). Combining the CDR3 with reference TRBV11-1 and TRBJ2-7 gives the whole variable domain EAEVAQSPRYKITEKSQAVAFWCDPISGHATLYWYRQILGQGPELLVQFQDESVVDDSQLPKDRFSAERLKGVDSTLKIQPAELGDSAMYLCASSPTLAESYEQYFGPGTRLTVT.

CDR3 region: CASSQADRAPQPQHF. The CDR3, as DNA: TGTGCCAGCAGCCAAGCAGACAGGGCACCTCAGCCCCAGCATTTT. The chain couples TRBV4-2 to TRBJ1-5, with 7 bases identical to TRBD1. Trimming took 1 base from V and 6 from J; bases not matched to a gene: 6. Germline-derived CDR1 and CDR2 are LGHNA and YNFKEQ. The CDR3 runs to 15 residues.

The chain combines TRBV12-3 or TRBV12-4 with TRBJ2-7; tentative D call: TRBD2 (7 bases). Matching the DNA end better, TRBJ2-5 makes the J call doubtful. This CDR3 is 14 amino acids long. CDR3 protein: CASSARGGWETQYF. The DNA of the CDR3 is TGTGCCAGCAGTGCGAGGGGGGGCTGGGAGACCCAGTACTTC.

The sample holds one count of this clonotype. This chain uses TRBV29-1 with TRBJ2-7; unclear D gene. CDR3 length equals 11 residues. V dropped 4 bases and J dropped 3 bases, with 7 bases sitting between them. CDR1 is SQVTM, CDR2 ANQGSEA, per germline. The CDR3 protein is CSVGSLYEQYF. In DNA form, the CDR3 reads TGCAGCGTTGGGTCGCTCTACGAGCAGTACTTC.